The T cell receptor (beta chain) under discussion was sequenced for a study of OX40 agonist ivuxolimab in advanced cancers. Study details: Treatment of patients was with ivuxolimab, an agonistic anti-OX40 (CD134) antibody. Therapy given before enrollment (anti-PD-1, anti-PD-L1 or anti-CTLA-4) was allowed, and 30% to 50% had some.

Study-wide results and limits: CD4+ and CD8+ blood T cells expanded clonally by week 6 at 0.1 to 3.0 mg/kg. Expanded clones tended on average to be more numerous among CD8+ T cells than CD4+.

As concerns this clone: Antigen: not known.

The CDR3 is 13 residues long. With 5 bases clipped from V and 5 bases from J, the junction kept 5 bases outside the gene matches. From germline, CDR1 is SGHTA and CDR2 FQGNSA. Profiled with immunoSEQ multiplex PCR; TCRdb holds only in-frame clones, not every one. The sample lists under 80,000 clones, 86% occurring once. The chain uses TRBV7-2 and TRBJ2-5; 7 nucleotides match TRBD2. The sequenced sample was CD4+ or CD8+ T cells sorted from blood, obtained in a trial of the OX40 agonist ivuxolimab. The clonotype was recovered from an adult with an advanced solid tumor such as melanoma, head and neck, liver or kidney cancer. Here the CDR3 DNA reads TGTGCCAGCAGCGTATCGGGGGGTGAGACCCAGTACTTC. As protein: CASSVSGGETQYF. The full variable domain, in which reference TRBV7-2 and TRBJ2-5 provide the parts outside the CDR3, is GAGVSQSPSNKVTEKGKDVELRCDPISGHTALYWYRQSLGQGLEFLIYFQGNSAPDKSGLPSDRFSAERTGGSVSTLTIQRTQQEDSAVYLCASSVSGGETQYFGPGTRLLVL.